The source of this T cell receptor beta chain is a study of blood T cell repertoires in COVID-19. Study as a whole: Nucleic acid was either cDNA or gDNA, and it came from T cells, B-cell-depleted T cells, or PBMCs.

Sequenced by immunoSEQ multiplex PCR; TCRdb stores in-frame clones only, minus some. The sample holds 140,000 or so clones, about 85% seen once. This CDR3 region has 13 residues. The source is a human donor with acute or convalescent COVID-19. The donor label of this sample is uncertain. Sample: peripheral blood. V and J are TRBV12-2 and TRBJ2-7; the D call of TRBD2 is as the table states it, not checked on the DNA. TRBV12-2 is listed as a pseudogene. CDR3 protein: CASPRTRVGEQYF. CDR3 nucleotide sequence: TGTGCAAGCCCGAGGACTAGAGTTGGCGAGCAGTACTTC.